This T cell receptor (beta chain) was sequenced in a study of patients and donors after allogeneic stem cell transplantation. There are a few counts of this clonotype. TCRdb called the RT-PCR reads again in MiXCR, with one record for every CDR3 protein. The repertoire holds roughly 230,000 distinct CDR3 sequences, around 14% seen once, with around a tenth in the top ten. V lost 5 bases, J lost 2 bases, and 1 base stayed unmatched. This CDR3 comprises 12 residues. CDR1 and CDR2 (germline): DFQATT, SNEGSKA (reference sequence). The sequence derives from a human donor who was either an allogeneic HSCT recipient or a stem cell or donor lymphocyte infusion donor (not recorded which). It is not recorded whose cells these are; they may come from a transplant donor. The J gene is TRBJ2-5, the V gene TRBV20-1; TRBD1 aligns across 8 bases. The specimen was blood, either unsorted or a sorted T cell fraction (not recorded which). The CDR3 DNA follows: TGCAGTGCTCGGACAGGGCAAGAGACCCAGTACTTC. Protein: CSARTGQETQYF.